These 2 T cell receptor beta chains share one sample of origin, sequenced in a study. TCRdb fed the RT-PCR reads into MiXCR, producing one record per CDR3 protein. The table lists almost 700,000 distinct CDR3 sequences, 14% of them singletons. The specimen was memory CD4+ T cells from blood. Receptors originate from a female donor in good health, serving as a healthy control.

In the case of this clonotype: One end of the junction is discordant with germline, which a read error may explain. J is TRBJ1-6 and V is TRBV28; possibly TRBD1 for D (5 bases). CDR1 MDHEN and CDR2 SYDVKM come from the germline V gene. This CDR3 is built from 14 residues. Here the CDR3 reads CASSSGGEDSHLHF. CDR3 bases: TGTGCCAGCAGTTCCGGGGGAGAGGATTCACACCTCCACTTT.

The genes are TRBV20-1 and TRBJ1-1; maybe TRBD1 (5 bases). The CDR3 length is 13 residues. CDR1 and CDR2 from the germline V gene are DFQATT and SNEGSKA (reference sequence). V was cut by 6 bases and J by 0 bases, with 11 bases left in between. The CDR3 sequence: CSASRDVNTEAFF. The DNA for the CDR3 is TGCAGTGCCTCTAGGGACGTGAACACTGAAGCTTTCTTT.